The sequence of this T cell receptor beta chain was determined in a study of Tregs in tolerant kidney transplant recipients. Regarding the study as a whole: Few patients were studied, so findings need validation in larger groups.

A word on this clone: The antigen remains unidentified.

The V end was cut by 7 bases, the J end by 4 bases, with 11 bases between. CDR3 length equals 12 residues. CDR1 is SGHRS, CDR2 YFSETQ, per germline. CD4+CD25+CD127- Tregs, CD4+CD25- non-Tregs, CD4 and CD8 cells were sorted. Sequencing was performed with immunoSEQ multiplex PCR; in TCRdb, only in-frame clones are kept and a portion is missing. In the table there are 90,000 to 150,000 clones, roughly nine tenths of which are singletons. The material sequenced was CD4+ T cells from blood. The rearrangement joins TRBV5-1 to TRBJ1-1, with D hard to call. The receptor comes from a human donor in good health. CDR3 loop: CASQGYSTEAFF. CDR3 coding DNA: TGCGCCAGCCAAGGGTACAGCACTGAAGCTTTCTTT.